Listed here are 25 T cell receptor beta chains from one sample, sequenced in a study of shared clonotypes between healthy human individuals. Profiling relied on immunoSEQ multiplex PCR, and the TCRdb table lists in-frame clones only, not all of them. Of about 480,000 clones in the sample, 79% were seen once. Sequenced sample: PBMCs. All receptors derive from a woman in her 40s in good health. Some clones in this sample may be carry-over from other donors' samples.

CDR3 nucleotide sequence: TGCGCCAGCAGCCAGAACCGGGGGGGGCGAACTGAAGCTTTCTTT. Its translation: CASSQNRGGRTEAFF. V is TRBV4-1 and J is TRBJ1-1, with D tentatively TRBD1 (6 bases). Germline CDR1 and CDR2: MGHRA and YSYEKL. The CDR3 has 15 residues. V dropped 3 bases and J dropped 5 bases, with 16 bases sitting between them.

This sequence joins TRBV29-1 and TRBJ1-2; D remains unclear. The CDR3 consists of 12 residues. Germline V gene lookup returns CDR1 SQVTM and CDR2 ANQGSEA. Deletions cut 2 bases from V and 2 bases from J, with 6 bases between. The CDR3 sequence is CSVEPQNYGYTF. CDR3 bases: TGCAGCGTTGAACCTCAGAACTATGGCTACACCTTC.

This clone came up once. The rearrangement uses TRBV2 and TRBJ2-1, with TRBD1 identical over 11 bases. J gave up 9 bases and V 9 bases, and 10 bases lay outside the gene matches. This CDR3 contains 14 residues. Germline V lookup: CDR1 SNHLY, CDR2 FYNNEI. This CDR3 reads CAREVGQGAGEQFF. Written as DNA, the CDR3 is TGTGCCAGAGAGGTTGGACAGGGGGCGGGTGAGCAGTTCTTC.

This clone was detected only a few times. This rearrangement joins TRBV4-2 to TRBJ1-4, with no clear D. Germline values: CDR1 LGHNA, CDR2 YNFKEQ. Trimming removed 2 bases from V and 5 bases from J, with 15 bases in between. There are 16 residues in the CDR3. The CDR3 here is CASSQYRTGGNEKLFF. CDR3 sequence (DNA): TGTGCCAGCAGCCAATACCGGACGGGCGGCAATGAAAAACTGTTTTTT.

The CDR3: CASSLDSGINTGELFF. The CDR3 region has the DNA TGCGCCAGCAGCTTGGATAGCGGGATTAACACCGGGGAGCTGTTTTTT. The chain combines TRBV5-1 with TRBJ2-2; TRBD2 matches 8 bases. Germline V gene sequence: CDR1 SGHRS, CDR2 YFSETQ. Germline trimming cut 0 bases from V and 2 bases from J; bases unmatched to any gene: 3. The CDR3 sequence is 16 residues long.

This rearrangement joins TRBV2 to TRBJ2-5; D call uncertain. CDR3 length: 13 amino acids. Trimming left V 4 bases short and J 0 bases short, with 6 bases between. From germline, CDR1 is SNHLY and CDR2 FYNNEI. The CDR3 sequence: CASSARDQETQYF. The CDR3 nucleotides are TGTGCCAGCAGTGCCCGGGACCAAGAGACCCAGTACTTC.

The chain couples TRBV20-1 to TRBJ1-1; D call uncertain. The CDR3 runs to 10 residues. Germline V CDR1 and CDR2: DFQATT, SNEGSKA (reference sequence). Trimming removed 5 bases at V and 8 bases at J, with 9 bases between. The CDR3 loop is CSALGREAFF. CDR3 bases: TGCAGTGCTTTGGGGAGGGAAGCTTTCTTT.

The gene calls are TRBV7-2 and TRBJ2-7; possibly TRBD2 for D (6 bases). The CDR3 sequence is 15 residues long. Germline V lookup: CDR1 SGHTA, CDR2 FQGNSA. V lost 1 base, J lost 7 bases, and 17 bases lay in between. The CDR3 sequence: CASSLEALPRGEQYF. CDR3 sequence (DNA): TGTGCCAGCAGCTTAGAGGCCCTCCCCCGGGGGGAGCAGTACTTC.

V is TRBV28 and J is TRBJ2-3; 9 nucleotides align to TRBD2. Germline V CDR1 and CDR2: MDHEN, SYDVKM. With 3 bases clipped from V and 1 base from J, the junction kept 11 bases outside the gene matches. The CDR3 covers 18 residues. The CDR3 spells CASSLVAGALVGTDTQYF. CDR3 sequence (DNA): TGTGCCAGCAGTTTGGTAGCGGGAGCGTTGGTAGGCACAGATACGCAGTATTTT.

The V and J genes are TRBV4-3 and TRBJ2-7; D not resolved. With 0 bases removed from V and 4 bases from J, the gap between germline ends came to 13 bases. CDR1 LGHNA and CDR2 YSLEER come from the germline V gene. The CDR3 extends over 15 amino acids. Here the CDR3 DNA reads TGCGCCAGCAGCCAAGAATTATTGGAGAGTTACGAGCAGTACTTC. Amino acid sequence: CASSQELLESYEQYF.

Notes on this clone: Other DNA sequences of this sample code for an identical CDR3. This chain connects TRBV10-1 to TRBJ2-3; D gene uncertain. Trimming took 0 bases from V and 0 from J, leaving 1 base between them. This CDR3 region has 13 residues. The germline CDR1 and CDR2 sequences are WNHNN and SYGVQD (reference sequence). The CDR3 loop is CASSESSTDTQYF. CDR3 sequence (DNA): TGCGCCAGCAGTGAGTCAAGCACAGATACGCAGTATTTT.

The chain recombines TRBV19 with TRBJ1-1; maybe TRBD1 (6 bases). Germline V lookup: CDR1 LNHDA, CDR2 SQIVND (reference sequence). Trimming left V 7 bases short and J 4 bases short, with 16 bases between. The CDR3 has 14 residues. CDR3 sequence (DNA): TGTGCCAGTACCCGCAGGGGAGGGAGCACTGAAGCTTTCTTT. Translating it yields CASTRRGGSTEAFF.

This clone was recorded many times. V and J are TRBV30 and TRBJ2-5; D unresolved. Germline V lookup: CDR1 GTSNPN, CDR2 SVGIG (reference sequence). The CDR3 has 15 residues. Between the trimmed V and J ends, which lost 2 bases and 2 bases, there was a span of 15 bases. The CDR3 DNA is TGTGCCTGGAGTCAATTAGTGGGGTATCAAGAGACCCAGTACTTC. Translation gives CAWSQLVGYQETQYF.

The genes are TRBV27 and TRBJ1-2; D is perhaps TRBD1 (6 bases). The CDR3 covers 19 residues. The V gene's germline CDR1 is MNHEY and CDR2 SMNVEV (reference sequence). V was cut by 4 bases and J by 3 bases, with 27 bases left in between. As DNA, the CDR3 is TGTGCCAGCAGTTCGGGGGTTTTGGTTCAGTTCAGGGGAGACTATGGCTACACCTTC. Protein product: CASSSGVLVQFRGDYGYTF.

V usage is TRBV4-3 and J usage is TRBJ1-4, with D perhaps matching TRBD1 (5 bases). The V and J ends lost 0 bases and 4 bases respectively, with 15 bases between them. CDR3 size: 17 residues. Germline CDR1 is LGHNA and CDR2 is YSLEER. For the CDR3, the DNA is TGCGCCAGCAGCCAAGAACCCCGGGACGGGAATAATGAAAAACTGTTTTTT. It specifies CASSQEPRDGNNEKLFF.

This chain joins TRBV11-2 and TRBJ1-2; no definite D call. V was clipped by 6 bases and J by 0 bases, with 11 bases between them. Germline-derived CDR1 and CDR2 are SGHAT and FQNNGV. The CDR3 has 14 residues. The CDR3 DNA reads TGTGCCAGCAGACCCATAAGAGCTAACTATGGCTACACCTTC. This sequence encodes CASRPIRANYGYTF.

This clone occurred a few times. V gene TRBV19 combines with J gene TRBJ1-4; D remains ambiguous. Trimming removed 1 base at V and 10 bases at J, with 13 bases between. Germline lookup yields CDR1 LNHDA and CDR2 SQIVND (reference sequence). This CDR3 comprises 14 residues. This chain's CDR3 is CASSIGYVGGKLFF. The CDR3 DNA reads as TGTGCCAGTAGTATAGGATACGTCGGAGGAAAACTGTTTTTT.

The chain has TRBV12-5 and TRBJ2-2, with D perhaps TRBD2 (5 bases). The CDR3 is made up of 14 amino acids. Germline V gene lookup returns CDR1 LGHNT and CDR2 FRNRAP. V dropped 0 bases and J dropped 4 bases, with 6 bases sitting between them. CDR3 coding DNA: TGTGCTAGTGGTTTGGTAGGACTCACCGGGGAGCTGTTTTTT. Its protein is CASGLVGLTGELFF.

This clone was seen more than once but under ten times. The V and J genes are TRBV29-1 and TRBJ1-2, with TRBD1 identical over 7 bases. Trimming at V came to 4 bases and at J to 3 bases, leaving 11 bases not matched to a gene. This CDR3 spans 15 amino acids. Per germline, CDR1 SQVTM and CDR2 ANQGSEA. CDR3 in amino acids: CSVVASGGVHYGYTF. The CDR3 nucleotides read TGCAGCGTTGTGGCTTCAGGGGGTGTCCACTATGGCTACACCTTC.

The chain employs TRBV11-2 and TRBJ2-5; D unclear. Trimming removed 2 bases from V and 7 bases from J, with 14 bases in between. Germline V gives CDR1 SGHAT, CDR2 FQNNGV. The CDR3 loop spans 14 amino acids. CDR3 amino acids: CASSLIASRATQYF. CDR3 sequence (DNA): TGTGCCAGCAGCTTAATCGCTAGTCGAGCGACCCAGTACTTC.

Only one count was recorded for this clone. The chain uses TRBV5-1 and TRBJ2-1; 9 bases map to TRBD2. The CDR3 is 13 residues long. Trimming took 5 bases from V and 9 from J; bases not matched to a gene: 6. Germline CDR1 SGHRS, CDR2 YFSETQ. CDR3 residues: CASRLSGRFEQFF. CDR3 nucleotides: TGCGCCAGCAGACTGAGCGGGAGGTTTGAGCAGTTCTTC.

The chain carries TRBV9 and TRBJ2-3; 8 nucleotides align to TRBD2. The ends lost 3 bases at V and 3 bases at J; junction bases unmatched: 6. Germline CDR1 reads SGDLS; CDR2 reads YYNGEE. CDR3 length: 15 amino acids. The CDR3 sequence is CASSALAGLTDTQYF. Written as DNA, the CDR3 is TGTGCCAGCAGCGCCTTAGCGGGACTTACAGATACGCAGTATTTT.

V gene TRBV4-1 combines with J gene TRBJ2-2; 11 positions match TRBD2. Germline CDR1 MGHRA, CDR2 YSYEKL. Losses at the gene ends were 1 base for V and 5 bases for J; bases not matched to a gene: 6. The CDR3 runs to 17 residues. CDR3: CASSQGRLAGNTGELFF. CDR3 nucleotide sequence: TGCGCCAGCAGCCAAGGGAGACTAGCGGGAAATACCGGGGAGCTGTTTTTT.

The chain combines TRBV27 with TRBJ2-2, with no clear D. The V gene's germline CDR1 is MNHEY and CDR2 SMNVEV (reference sequence). The CDR3 length is 15 residues. V was cut by 4 bases and J by 7 bases, with 16 bases left in between. The CDR3 protein is CASSSEIISIGELFF. In nucleotides, the CDR3 is TGTGCCAGCAGTTCGGAAATAATTAGTATCGGGGAGCTGTTTTTT.

This chain uses TRBV7-8 with TRBJ1-2; TRBD1 might be the D (6 bases). This CDR3 region has 16 residues. Trimming took 1 base from V and 8 from J, leaving 20 bases between them. CDR1 SGHVS and CDR2 FQNEAQ come from the germline V gene. The DNA for the CDR3 is TGTGCCAGCAGCTTAGTGGCAGGGGCCCTACTTGAGGGCTACACCTTC. Encoded protein: CASSLVAGALLEGYTF.